This T cell receptor beta chain was sequenced for a study of T-cell reconstitution after alpha-beta-depleted transplantation in children. General observations from the study: After transplant, high TCRbeta diversity at day 60 in some patients arose from surviving recipient T cells and thymic progenitors.

Construction of the TCRbeta library involved unique molecular identifiers. TCRdb fed the PCR reads into MiXCR, producing one record per CDR3 protein. The table records 150,000 to 200,000 distinct CDR3 sequences, 8.5% to 14% of them present only once. Germline V gene sequence: CDR1 SGHDN, CDR2 FVKESK. V was shortened by 0 bases and J by 8 bases, with 17 bases between the two germline ends. The CDR3 is 16 residues long. This clonotype was recorded many times. Its specificity is unknown. The material sequenced was PBMCs, taken before TCRalphabeta/CD19-depleted stem cell transplant. This receptor was identified in a boy aged 2 to 9 with acute myeloid leukemia, due to receive a stem cell transplant. This rearrangement joins TRBV14 to TRBJ2-1; D is undetermined. CDR3 coding DNA: TGTGCCAGCAGCCAAGAGTTAAGACTTGGAAAGGATGAGCAGTTCTTC. Residues: CASSQELRLGKDEQFF.